The next 8 T cell receptor beta chains were all read from a single sample in a study of PD-1 blockade in mismatch repair-deficient tumors. The table came from immunoSEQ multiplex PCR; TCRdb's copy has only in-frame clones and leaves some out. The profile shows some 110,000 clones, about three quarters of them singletons. Here the sequenced sample was peripheral blood, taken around 60 weeks after starting pembrolizumab. Every receptor here comes from an adult with mismatch repair-deficient cancer.

A remark on this clone: Distinct nucleotide sequences in the sample also encode this CDR3. The chain has TRBV9 and TRBJ1-1; no firm D call. CDR3 length: 13 amino acids. Per germline, CDR1 SGDLS and CDR2 YYNGEE. Deletions cut 0 bases from V and 1 base from J, with 4 bases between. The CDR3 loop reads CASSVGTNTEAFF. The DNA for the CDR3 is TGTGCCAGCAGCGTAGGGACGAACACTGAAGCTTTCTTT.

The chain combines TRBV12-5 with TRBJ1-5; TRBD1 matches 7 bases. Trimming cost V 1 base and J 4 bases; bases outside gene matches: 4. CDR3 size: 15 residues. Germline V gene lookup returns CDR1 LGHNT and CDR2 FRNRAP. The CDR3 nucleotides read TGTGCTAGTGGTTTGGGGACAGGAACAAATCAGCCCCAGCATTTT. This codes for CASGLGTGTNQPQHF. The entire variable domain, with the rest obtained from reference TRBV12-5 and TRBJ1-5, is as follows: DARVTQTPRHKVTEMGQEVTMRCQPILGHNTVFWYRQTMMQGLELLAYFRNRAPLDDSGMPKDRFSAEMPDATLATLKIQPSEPRDSAVYFCASGLGTGTNQPQHFGDGTRLSIL.

The chain links TRBV6-1 to TRBJ2-2, with TRBD1 matching 7 bases. This CDR3 contains 14 residues. Trimming at V came to 6 bases and at J to 4 bases, leaving 5 bases not matched to a gene. CDR1 is MNHNS and CDR2 is SASEGT in the germline V gene. The CDR3 loop is CASSTGVGTGELFF. CDR3 nucleotides: TGTGCCAGCAGCACAGGGGTGGGCACCGGGGAGCTGTTTTTT.

The chain carries TRBV11-3 and TRBJ2-3; maybe TRBD2 (6 bases). Looked up from germline, CDR1 is SGHNT and CDR2 is YENEEA. Trimming removed 5 bases at V and 3 bases at J, with 18 bases between. The CDR3 is 16 residues long. The CDR3 bases are TGTGCCAGCAGCACCCGGGACTTCCCGGGTACAGATACGCAGTATTTT. Protein: CASSTRDFPGTDTQYF.

This clone has more than one count but fewer than ten. The V call is TRBV19, the J call TRBJ1-2; D is undetermined. The V end was cut by 9 bases, the J end by 7 bases, with 12 bases between. This CDR3 comprises 11 residues. The germline V gene encodes CDR1 LNHDA and CDR2 SQIVND (reference sequence). As DNA, the CDR3 is TGTGCCAGCCGATCCGGATCTGGCTACACCTTC. This gives the protein CASRSGSGYTF.

The chain carries TRBV30 and TRBJ2-5, with D hard to call. The CDR3 contains 13 residues. Germline loops: CDR1 GTSNPN, CDR2 SVGIG (reference sequence). Deletions cut 2 bases from V and 2 bases from J, with 9 bases between. In DNA, the CDR3 is TGTGCCTGGAGTTCGACATCGCAAGAGACCCAGTACTTC. Translated: CAWSSTSQETQYF.

The chain couples TRBV5-6 to TRBJ2-1; 8 bases are a match to TRBD2. Trimming at V came to 0 bases and at J to 4 bases, leaving 12 bases not matched to a gene. The CDR3 loop spans 18 amino acids. Germline V gene data show CDR1 as SGHDT and CDR2 as YYEEEE. Here the CDR3 reads CASSLGAGDLFWYNEQFF. The CDR3 DNA reads TGTGCCAGCAGCTTGGGAGCGGGAGATTTATTTTGGTACAATGAGCAGTTCTTC.

V gene TRBV7-2 combines with J gene TRBJ1-5; 8 nucleotides match TRBD1. This CDR3 is 14 amino acids long. Germline V gene lookup returns CDR1 SGHTA and CDR2 FQGNSA. V dropped 2 bases and J dropped 4; count of bases not matched to a gene: 1. The CDR3 nucleotides read TGTGCCAGCAGCTTAAGACAGGGGAATCAGCCCCAGCATTTT. Encoded protein: CASSLRQGNQPQHF.